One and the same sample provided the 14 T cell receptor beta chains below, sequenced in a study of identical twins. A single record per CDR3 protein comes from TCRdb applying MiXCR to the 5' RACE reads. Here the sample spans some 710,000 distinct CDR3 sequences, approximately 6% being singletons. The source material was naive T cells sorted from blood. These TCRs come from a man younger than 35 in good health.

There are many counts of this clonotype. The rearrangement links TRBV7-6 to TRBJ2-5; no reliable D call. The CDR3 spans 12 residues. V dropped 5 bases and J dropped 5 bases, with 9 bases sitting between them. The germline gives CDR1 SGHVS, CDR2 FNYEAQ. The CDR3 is CASSPRPETQYF. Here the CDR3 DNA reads TGTGCCAGCAGCCCCCGACCGGAGACCCAGTACTTC.

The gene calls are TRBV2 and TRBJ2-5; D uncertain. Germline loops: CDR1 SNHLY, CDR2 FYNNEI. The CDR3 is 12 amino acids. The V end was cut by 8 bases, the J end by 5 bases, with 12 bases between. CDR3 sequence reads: CASLLYEETQYF. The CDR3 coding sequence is TGTGCCAGCTTGCTATACGAGGAGACCCAGTACTTC.

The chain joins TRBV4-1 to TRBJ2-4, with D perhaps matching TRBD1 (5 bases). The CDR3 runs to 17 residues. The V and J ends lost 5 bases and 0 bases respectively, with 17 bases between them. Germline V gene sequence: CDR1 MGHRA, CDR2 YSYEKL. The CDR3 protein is CASSYAGAGLAKNIQYF. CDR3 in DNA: TGCGCCAGCAGCTATGCCGGAGCAGGGTTAGCCAAAAACATTCAGTACTTC.

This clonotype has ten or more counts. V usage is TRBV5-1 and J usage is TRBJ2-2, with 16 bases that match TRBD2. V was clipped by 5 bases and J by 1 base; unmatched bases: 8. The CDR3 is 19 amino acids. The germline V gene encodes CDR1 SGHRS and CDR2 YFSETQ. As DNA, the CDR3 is TGCGCCAGCAGTCTTCTGGGACTAGCGGGAGGGCGGAACACCGGGGAGCTGTTTTTT. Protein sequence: CASSLLGLAGGRNTGELFF.

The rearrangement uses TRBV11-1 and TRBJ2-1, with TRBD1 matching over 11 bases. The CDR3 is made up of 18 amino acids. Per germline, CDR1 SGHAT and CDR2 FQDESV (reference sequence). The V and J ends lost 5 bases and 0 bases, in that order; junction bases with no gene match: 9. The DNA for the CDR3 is TGTGCCAGCAGCCCCTGGACAGGGGGCGATTTCTCCTACAATGAGCAGTTCTTC. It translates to CASSPWTGGDFSYNEQFF.

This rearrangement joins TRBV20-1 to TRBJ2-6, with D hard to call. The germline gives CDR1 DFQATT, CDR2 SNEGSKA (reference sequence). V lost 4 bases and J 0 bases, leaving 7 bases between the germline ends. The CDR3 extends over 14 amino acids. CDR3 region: CSANEVSGANVLTF. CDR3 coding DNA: TGCAGTGCTAATGAGGTCTCTGGGGCCAACGTCCTGACTTTC.

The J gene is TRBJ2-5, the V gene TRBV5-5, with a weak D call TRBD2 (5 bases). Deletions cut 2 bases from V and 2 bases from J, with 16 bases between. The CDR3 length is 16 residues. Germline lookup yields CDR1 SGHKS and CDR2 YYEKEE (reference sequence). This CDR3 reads CASSFSGNPMQETQYF. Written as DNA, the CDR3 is TGTGCCAGCAGCTTTTCCGGGAATCCCATGCAAGAGACCCAGTACTTC.

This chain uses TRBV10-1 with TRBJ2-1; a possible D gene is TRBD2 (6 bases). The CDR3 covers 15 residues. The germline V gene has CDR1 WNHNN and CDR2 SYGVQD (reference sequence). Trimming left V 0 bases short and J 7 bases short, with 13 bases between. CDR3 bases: TGCGCCAGCAGTGAGTCGGGGGGTTATGGTAATGAGCAGTTCTTC. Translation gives CASSESGGYGNEQFF.

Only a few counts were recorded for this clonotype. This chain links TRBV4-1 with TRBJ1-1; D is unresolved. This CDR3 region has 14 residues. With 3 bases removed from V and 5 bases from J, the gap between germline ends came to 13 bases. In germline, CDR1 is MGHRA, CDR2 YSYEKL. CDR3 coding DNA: TGCGCCAGCAGCCAGACAACGGTGAGGACTGAAGCTTTCTTT. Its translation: CASSQTTVRTEAFF.

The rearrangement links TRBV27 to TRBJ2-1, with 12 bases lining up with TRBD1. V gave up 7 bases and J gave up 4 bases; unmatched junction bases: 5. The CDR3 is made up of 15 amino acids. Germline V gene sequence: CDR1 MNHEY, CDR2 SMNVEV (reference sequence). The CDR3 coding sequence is TGTGCCAGCAATCCGGGACAGGGGGCATACAATGAGCAGTTCTTC. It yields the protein CASNPGQGAYNEQFF.

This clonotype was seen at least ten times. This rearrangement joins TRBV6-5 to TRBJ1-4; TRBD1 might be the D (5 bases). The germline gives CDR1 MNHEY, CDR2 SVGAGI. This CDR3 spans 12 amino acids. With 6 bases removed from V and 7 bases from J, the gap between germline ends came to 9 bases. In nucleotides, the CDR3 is TGTGCCAGCAGACAGGTGCCTGAAAAACTGTTTTTT. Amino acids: CASRQVPEKLFF.

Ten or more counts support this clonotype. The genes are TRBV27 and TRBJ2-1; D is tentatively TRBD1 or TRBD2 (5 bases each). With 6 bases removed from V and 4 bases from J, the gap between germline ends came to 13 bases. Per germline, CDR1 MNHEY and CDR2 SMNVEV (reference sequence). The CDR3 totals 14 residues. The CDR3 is CASSMGRIYNEQFF. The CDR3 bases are TGTGCCAGCAGCATGGGACGGATTTACAATGAGCAGTTCTTC.

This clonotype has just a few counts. Here the CDR3 reads CASSEVRGGQPQHF. CDR3 DNA sequence: TGTGCCAGCAGTGAAGTCAGGGGCGGGCAGCCCCAGCATTTT. This rearrangement joins TRBV6-1 to TRBJ1-5; a possible D gene is TRBD1 (6 bases). The germline CDR1 and CDR2 sequences are MNHNS and SASEGT. Trimming cost V 1 base and J 7 bases, with 11 bases left between them. CDR3 size: 14 residues.

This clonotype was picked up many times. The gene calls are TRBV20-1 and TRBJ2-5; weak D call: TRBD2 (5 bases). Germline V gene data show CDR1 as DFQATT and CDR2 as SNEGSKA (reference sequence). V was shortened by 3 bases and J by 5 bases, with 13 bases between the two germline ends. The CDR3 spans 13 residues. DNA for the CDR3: TGCAGTGCTAGGAGGGAGTACGGGGAGACCCAGTACTTC. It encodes CSARREYGETQYF.